This T cell receptor beta chain was sequenced in a study of long-term antiretroviral therapy in people with HIV. Study-level points and caveats: In samples taken after ART, diversity increased but remained below transplant donor control levels. It was not possible to obtain data on ART adherence, viral resistance or therapy changes. The clones with expansion before ART were dominant in the repertoire at all time points.

V dropped 6 bases and J dropped 6; count of bases not matched to a gene: 9. The CDR3 is 16 amino acids. Germline lookup yields CDR1 MNHNS and CDR2 SASEGT. As regards this clone: Its specificity is unknown.

The assay used was immunoSEQ (version v3.0), run at survey level. A per-sample goal of roughly 40,000-55,000 T-cell genomes was targeted by sequencing. TCRdb's copy holds only in-frame clones and misses some; the assay was immunoSEQ multiplex PCR. The sample records roughly 11,000 clones, 85% to 90% being singletons. The TCR comes from a woman aged 40 to 50 with HIV. The chain combines TRBV6-1 with TRBJ1-5; 12 bases line up with TRBD1. The material was unsorted PBMCs, obtained 0.2 years before starting antiretroviral therapy. CDR3 in amino acids: CASRETGTGGRQPQHF. The CDR3 DNA follows: TGTGCCAGCAGGGAAACCGGGACAGGGGGCCGTCAGCCCCAGCATTTT.